This T cell receptor beta chain was profiled in a study of blood T cells in healthy people across ages. Study-wide points: Aged donors had fewer naive CD4+ cells and lower diversity than long-lived donors.

V was trimmed by 4 bases and J by 0 bases, leaving 9 bases between them. Germline V gene data show CDR1 as MNHEY and CDR2 as SMNVEV (reference sequence). This CDR3 contains 15 residues. This clonotype appeared once. Its target is unknown. The authors ran a second PCR of about 6 to 11 cycles using a sample-barcoded 5' primer and a J-beta primer mix. In TCRdb, the 5' RACE reads were re-called with MiXCR into one record per CDR3 protein. In the table there are about a million distinct CDR3 sequences, roughly half of which are singletons. The sample taken for sequencing was blood. This sequence joins TRBV27 and TRBJ2-2, with a weak D call TRBD2 (6 bases). This TCR was recovered from a woman aged 60 to 75 in good health. The CDR3 DNA sequence: TGTGCCAGCAGTTCGCTAGCGTCGAACACCGGGGAGCTGTTTTTT. This codes for CASSSLASNTGELFF.